This T cell receptor beta chain was profiled in a study of identifying expanded T cells in peripheral blood. The assay was immunoSEQ multiplex PCR, and TCRdb's table has in-frame clones only and misses some. The table shows roughly 100,000 clones, with about 91% occurring only once. This TCR was recovered from a person aged 18-70 years in good health. The source material was blood.

The CDR3 here is CASSPGQPGVDEQFF. Here the CDR3 DNA reads TGTGCCAGCAGCCCCGGACAGCCCGGGGTCGATGAGCAGTTCTTC. V usage is TRBV7-2 and J usage is TRBJ2-1; D may be TRBD1 (6 bases). The V end lost 5 bases, the J end lost 8 bases, and 19 bases lay between the germline ends. CDR3 length: 15 amino acids. Germline CDR1 SGHTA, CDR2 FQGNSA.